The 29 T cell receptor beta chains reported below all come from one sample, sequenced in a study of blood T cell dynamics during melanoma immunotherapy. This table comes from immunoSEQ multiplex PCR, and its TCRdb copy is limited to in-frame clones, with some not included. The sample holds some 9,900 clones; about 87% are singletons and the top ten take roughly a tenth. Time point meaning: pre-treatment baseline. The sequencing here drew on blood, taken from a patient treated with checkpoint blockade. All receptors derive from a human donor with melanoma.

V is TRBV11-2 and J is TRBJ2-1; 10 nucleotides agree with TRBD1. Germline lookup yields CDR1 SGHAT and CDR2 FQNNGV. CDR3 length: 15 amino acids. V dropped 4 bases and J dropped 12; count of bases not matched to a gene: 12. CDR3 DNA sequence: TGTGCCAGCAGCTCTGGGGCGACAGGGGGCGTAGGGCAGTTCTTC. Residues: CASSSGATGGVGQFF.

Regarding this clone: The sample has other DNA sequences that encode this CDR3 too. The CDR3 is CAISPPGAPALHF. CDR3 sequence (DNA): TGTGCCATCAGTCCACCCGGGGCTCCGGCCCTCCACTTT. This chain connects TRBV10-3 to TRBJ1-6; D is possibly TRBD1 (5 bases). This CDR3 contains 13 residues. V was pared by 5 bases and J by 14 bases, with 16 bases between. Germline CDR1 and CDR2: ENHRY and SYGVKD.

The chain employs TRBV6-1 and TRBJ1-2; D remains unclear. Germline V gene sequence: CDR1 MNHNS, CDR2 SASEGT. V lost 3 bases and J lost 2, with 13 bases in between. The CDR3 runs 15 residues. DNA for the CDR3: TGTGCCAGCAGTGATTATAATTTGCCCAACTATGGCTACACCTTC. Residues: CASSDYNLPNYGYTF.

The rearrangement joins TRBV28 to TRBJ2-1; 8 bases agree with TRBD2. Germline loops: CDR1 MDHEN, CDR2 SYDVKM. The CDR3 is 12 amino acids. The ends lost 7 bases at V and 9 bases at J; junction bases unmatched: 5. In DNA, the CDR3 is TGTGCCAGCACCACAACTAGCGGTGAGCAGTTCTTC. Encoded protein: CASTTTSGEQFF.

This chain links TRBV27 with TRBJ1-3, with D unclear. Germline V lookup: CDR1 MNHEY, CDR2 SMNVEV (reference sequence). CDR3 length equals 14 residues. Trimming took off 5 bases at V and 1 base at J, with 9 bases between the two ends. The CDR3 DNA reads TGTGCCAGCAGTCCGCGGGGATCTGGAAACACCATATATTTT. Translated: CASSPRGSGNTIYF.

The rearrangement links TRBV4-1 to TRBJ1-1; D gene ambiguous. V gave up 6 bases and J gave up 6 bases, with 11 bases separating them. Germline V gene sequence: CDR1 MGHRA, CDR2 YSYEKL. The CDR3 contains 12 residues. CDR3 sequence reads: CASSPPQSEAFF. The CDR3 coding sequence is TGCGCCAGCAGTCCCCCGCAATCTGAAGCTTTCTTT.

The chain links TRBV6-5 to TRBJ1-2; weak D call: TRBD1 (5 bases). This CDR3 is 14 amino acids long. V shed 4 bases and J shed 1 base, with 10 bases lying between them. Germline CDR1 MNHEY, CDR2 SVGAGI. In nucleotides, the CDR3 is TGTGCCAGCAGTTTGGGACCATTTAACTATGGCTACACCTTC. As protein: CASSLGPFNYGYTF.

This sequence joins TRBV2 and TRBJ1-2, with 11 bases that match TRBD1. Looked up from germline, CDR1 is SNHLY and CDR2 is FYNNEI. CDR3 length: 14 residues. Trimming took 6 bases from V and 7 from J; bases not matched to a gene: 7. CDR3 region: CASSGQGANFGYTF. The CDR3 region has the DNA TGTGCCAGCAGCGGACAGGGGGCGAATTTTGGCTACACCTTC.

V is TRBV2 and J is TRBJ1-1, with 7 positions matching TRBD1. Germline CDR1 and CDR2: SNHLY and FYNNEI. The CDR3 runs to 16 residues. Unmatched junction bases numbered 8, after V lost 2 bases and J lost 2 bases. CDR3 residues: CASSEWGTALNTEAFF. Here the CDR3 DNA reads TGTGCCAGCAGTGAATGGGGGACAGCTCTTAACACTGAAGCTTTCTTT.

This chain uses TRBV18 with TRBJ2-3, with a possible D match to TRBD2 (5 bases). The ends were cut back, 0 bases at V and 1 base at J, with 5 bases in the middle. Germline V CDR1 and CDR2: KGHSH, LQKENI. This CDR3 has 14 residues. This chain's CDR3 is CASSPPSGTDTQYF. Written as DNA, the CDR3 is TGTGCCAGCTCACCACCTAGCGGCACAGATACGCAGTATTTT.

V and J are TRBV6-1 and TRBJ1-1; possible D gene TRBD1, 5 bases. CDR1 is MNHNS and CDR2 is SASEGT in the germline V gene. V lost 6 bases and J 7 bases, leaving 15 bases between the germline ends. The CDR3 is 13 residues long. The CDR3 is CASRIDRLDEAFF. The CDR3 nucleotides are TGTGCCAGCAGGATAGACAGACTCGATGAAGCTTTCTTT.

This chain connects TRBV7-9 to TRBJ2-1; 8 nucleotides match TRBD2. This CDR3 region has 14 residues. Losses at the gene ends were 9 bases for V and 7 bases for J; bases not matched to a gene: 11. Germline CDR1 reads SEHNR; CDR2 reads FQNEAQ (reference sequence). In DNA form, the CDR3 reads TGTGCCAGTTCACGCGGCGGGGGGTTGAATGAGCAGTTCTTC. Residues: CASSRGGGLNEQFF.

The V gene is TRBV6-4, the J gene TRBJ2-3, with 7 positions matching TRBD2. CDR1 is MRHNA and CDR2 is SNTAGT in the germline V gene. This CDR3 contains 14 residues. V gave up 4 bases and J gave up 6 bases; unmatched junction bases: 7. CDR3 nucleotides: TGTGCCAGCAGTGGCATAGCGGGCGGGGATACGCAGTATTTT. Protein: CASSGIAGGDTQYF.

This sequence joins TRBV11-2 and TRBJ2-1; 11 bases align to TRBD1. V shed 1 base and J 7 bases; nucleotides not matched to a gene: 6. The V gene's germline CDR1 is SGHAT and CDR2 FQNNGV. The CDR3 is 16 amino acids. The CDR3 DNA reads as TGTGCCAGCAGCTTAGGAAGGACAGGGGGCCCGAATGAGCAGTTCTTC. Translation: CASSLGRTGGPNEQFF.

This clone was seen a handful of times. The chain combines TRBV5-6 with TRBJ1-5; TRBD1 matches at 8 bases. The CDR3 extends over 16 amino acids. Germline loops: CDR1 SGHDT, CDR2 YYEEEE. After removal of 4 bases from V and 3 bases from J, the junction contained 9 bases not matched to a gene. The CDR3 bases are TGTGCCAGCAGCCCATGGACAGGGAGGAACAATCAGCCCCAGCATTTT. This codes for CASSPWTGRNNQPQHF.

The CDR3, as DNA: TGTGCTAGTGGTTTGTATTCAGGGCCAGATACGCAGTATTTT. Protein: CASGLYSGPDTQYF. The chain links TRBV12-5 to TRBJ2-3; tentative D call: TRBD1 (5 bases). Germline CDR1 LGHNT, CDR2 FRNRAP. The V and J ends lost 2 bases and 4 bases respectively, with 10 bases between them. The CDR3 spans 14 residues. Filled out from reference TRBV12-5 and TRBJ2-3, the complete variable domain reads DARVTQTPRHKVTEMGQEVTMRCQPILGHNTVFWYRQTMMQGLELLAYFRNRAPLDDSGMPKDRFSAEMPDATLATLKIQPSEPRDSAVYFCASGLYSGPDTQYFGPGTRLTVL.

The CDR3 DNA is TGTGCCAGCAGCGCCAGGGGGCGCGTGGGCACCGGGGAGCTGTTTTTT. As protein: CASSARGRVGTGELFF. The rearrangement joins TRBV7-2 to TRBJ2-2; 8 nucleotides align to TRBD1. Looked up from germline, CDR1 is SGHTA and CDR2 is FQGNSA. Unmatched junction bases numbered 9, after V lost 5 bases and J lost 4 bases. CDR3 length: 16 residues.

The CDR3 DNA follows: TGCGCCAGCAGCCGACTAGCGGGAGGGCCTTCAGATACGCAGTATTTT. Encoded protein: CASSRLAGGPSDTQYF. The chain employs TRBV4-1 and TRBJ2-3; 14 bases agree with TRBD2. Looked up from germline, CDR1 is MGHRA and CDR2 is YSYEKL. The CDR3 contains 16 residues. The ends lost 4 bases at V and 4 bases at J; junction bases unmatched: 4.

The chain has TRBV5-1 and TRBJ2-7, with D tentatively TRBD2 (5 bases). CDR1 and CDR2 (germline): SGHRS, YFSETQ. This CDR3 region has 14 residues. V gave up 2 bases and J gave up 2 bases, with 11 bases separating them. This CDR3 is CASSFESGAYEQYF. The DNA for the CDR3 is TGCGCCAGCAGCTTTGAATCCGGGGCCTACGAGCAGTACTTC.

The rearrangement links TRBV27 to TRBJ1-2; the D is unclear. The CDR3 has 13 residues. CDR1 and CDR2 (germline): MNHEY, SMNVEV (reference sequence). The V end was cut by 2 bases, the J end by 0 bases, with 4 bases between. The CDR3 DNA reads as TGTGCCAGCAGTTTAAGGCCTAACTATGGCTACACCTTC. Amino acids: CASSLRPNYGYTF.

V gene TRBV18 combines with J gene TRBJ2-3, with 10 bases identical to TRBD2. Germline V lookup: CDR1 KGHSH, CDR2 LQKENI. V lost 10 bases to trimming and J lost 0 bases; unmatched junction nucleotides: 13. The CDR3 has 17 amino acids. CDR3 nucleotides: TGTGCCACCTCCTCGGGTAGCGGGAGGCCTAGCACAGATACGCAGTATTTT. It is translated as CATSSGSGRPSTDTQYF.

This clone was seen only once. The chain has TRBV5-5 and TRBJ2-7, with 10 bases fitting TRBD1. This CDR3 is built from 14 residues. Trimming at V came to 4 bases and at J to 6 bases, leaving 7 bases not matched to a gene. Germline V gene data show CDR1 as SGHKS and CDR2 as YYEKEE (reference sequence). The CDR3 here is CASSGWDRGAEQYF. CDR3 sequence (DNA): TGTGCCAGCAGCGGGTGGGACAGGGGAGCCGAGCAGTACTTC. The full variable domain, rest sourced from reference TRBV5-5 and TRBJ2-7, is DAGVTQSPTHLIKTRGQQVTLRCSPISGHKSVSWYQQVLGQGPQFIFQYYEKEERGRGNFPDRFSARQFPNYSSELNVNALLLGDSALYLCASSGWDRGAEQYFGPGTRLTVT.

The chain uses TRBV6-6 and TRBJ1-5; tentative D call: TRBD1 (5 bases). The CDR3 length is 11 residues. The V gene lost 5 bases and the J gene lost 9 bases, with 8 bases spanning the gap. CDR1 and CDR2 from the germline V gene are MNHNY and SVGAGI (reference sequence). The CDR3 nucleotides read TGTGCCAGCAGTCCCGGGGGGCCCCAGCATTTT. This sequence encodes CASSPGGPQHF.

This chain connects TRBV2 to TRBJ1-1; 7 bases fit TRBD1. The CDR3 is 11 residues long. V trimming: 8 bases; J trimming: 6 bases; junction bases outside the gene matches: 3. CDR1 is SNHLY and CDR2 is FYNNEI in the germline V gene. Here the CDR3 reads CASWRGPEAFF. The CDR3 DNA follows: TGTGCCAGCTGGAGGGGGCCTGAAGCTTTCTTT.

The chain couples TRBV2 to TRBJ2-5; 7 bases are shared with TRBD1. After removal of 5 bases from V and 4 bases from J, the junction contained 7 bases not matched to a gene. The germline V gene has CDR1 SNHLY and CDR2 FYNNEI. The CDR3 consists of 14 residues. CDR3 amino acids: CASSLQGMGETQYF. The DNA for the CDR3 is TGTGCCAGCAGTCTACAGGGGATGGGAGAGACCCAGTACTTC.

This clone was seen more than once but under ten times. The chain is built from TRBV11-3 and TRBJ2-2, with a tentative D call TRBD1 (6 bases). In germline, CDR1 is SGHNT, CDR2 YENEEA. Deletions cut 4 bases from V and 1 base from J, with 13 bases between. The CDR3 contains 16 residues. Here the CDR3 DNA reads TGTGCCAGCAGCTCCAGGGGCTTGGGGAACACCGGGGAGCTGTTTTTT. Translating it yields CASSSRGLGNTGELFF.

This chain uses TRBV6-1 with TRBJ2-7; a possible D gene is TRBD2 (5 bases). Trimming took 6 bases from V and 2 from J, leaving 14 bases between them. Germline lookup yields CDR1 MNHNS and CDR2 SASEGT. The CDR3 runs to 14 residues. CDR3 nucleotide sequence: TGTGCCAGCAGGGAGGTCAGGCCACCCTACGAGCAGTACGTC. Translation gives CASREVRPPYEQYV.

The rearrangement links TRBV6-5 to TRBJ2-1, with D perhaps TRBD2 (5 bases). Germline loops: CDR1 MNHEY, CDR2 SVGAGI. The CDR3 has 16 amino acids. The ends were cut back, 4 bases at V and 7 bases at J, with 20 bases in the middle. In nucleotides, the CDR3 is TGTGCCAGCAGTTCGAATTACGGACTCTCCCCGAATGAGCAGTTCTTC. Its translation is CASSSNYGLSPNEQFF.

This chain uses TRBV6-1 with TRBJ2-3; 8 bases line up with TRBD2. The CDR3 length is 14 residues. J gave up 0 bases and V 4 bases, and 0 bases lay outside the gene matches. Germline lookup yields CDR1 MNHNS and CDR2 SASEGT. The DNA for the CDR3 is TGTGCCAGCAGTGGACTAGCGAGCACAGATACGCAGTATTTT. This encodes CASSGLASTDTQYF.